The clone carrying this TCR beta chain came up a few times. As yet, its antigen is unknown. Germline assignment: CDR1 SGHDT and CDR2 YYEEEE. Trimming cost V 3 bases and J 3 bases, with 19 bases left between them. The CDR3 runs 16 residues. The data stem from a study of cytomegalovirus exposure and HLA in healthy donors. Findings of the study overall: Analysis was carried out at a later point, and it linked a missense DCLRE1C variant to TCR beta V- and J-gene trimming. Diagnosis of cytomegalovirus status made by the classifier reportedly showed high specificity and sensitivity. An observed cluster of highly shared sequence variants was recorded as a likely sequencing artifact. In an earlier analysis, in roughly 580 donors, most V segments appeared productive either ~87% or ~30% of the time.

PCR primers comprised 60 Vbeta and 13 Jbeta primers. The method was immunoSEQ multiplex PCR; TCRdb's version includes in-frame clones alone and lacks a portion of them. The table records some 200,000 clones, around 80% of them present only once. This sequence originates from a woman aged 45-65 years in good health and CMV-seronegative. Sequenced: PBMCs. The rearrangement joins TRBV5-6 to TRBJ2-7; tentative D call: TRBD2 (5 bases). The CDR3 DNA sequence: TGTGCCAGCAGCTCGTTTAGAGGGCCCTCGGGCTACGAGCAGTACTTC. This translates into CASSSFRGPSGYEQYF.